These 6 T cell receptor beta chains were sequenced from one sample in a study of cytotoxic CD8 clonotypes in ibrutinib-treated CLL. Profiling relied on immunoSEQ multiplex PCR, and the TCRdb table lists in-frame clones only, not all of them. The table lists over 120,000 clones, roughly three quarters of them singletons, with 9.5% to 15% in the top ten. The starting material was PBMCs, obtained after 12 months of ibrutinib treatment. The receptor set was obtained from a human donor with chronic lymphocytic leukemia.

The CDR3 sequence: CASSQERRSNQPQHF. CDR3 bases: TGTGCCAGCAGCCAAGAAAGACGTAGCAATCAGCCCCAGCATTTT. The rearrangement links TRBV4-2 to TRBJ1-5; no firm D call. The germline V and J ends were trimmed by 0 bases and 0 bases, with 6 bases remaining between them. CDR3 length: 15 amino acids. Germline CDR1 and CDR2: LGHNA and YNFKEQ.

The V and J genes are TRBV25-1 and TRBJ2-1, with 8 bases lining up with TRBD1. The germline gives CDR1 MGHDK, CDR2 SYGVNS. The V gene end was trimmed by 7 bases and the J gene end by 12 bases; junction bases not matched to a gene: 11. The CDR3 totals 13 residues. The CDR3 reads CASTWGQVGRQFF. The DNA of the CDR3 is TGTGCCAGCACATGGGGACAGGTCGGGAGGCAGTTCTTC.

The chain combines TRBV4-2 with TRBJ1-2; D might be TRBD1 (5 bases). V was clipped by 0 bases and J by 8 bases, with 16 bases between them. CDR3 length: 15 amino acids. Per germline, CDR1 LGHNA and CDR2 YNFKEQ. This CDR3 reads CASSQDPPAGKGYTF. For the CDR3, the DNA is TGTGCCAGCAGCCAAGACCCCCCGGCAGGGAAAGGCTACACCTTC.

The CDR3 sequence is CASSWTGGASNYGYTF. As DNA, the CDR3 is TGTGCCAGCAGTTGGACAGGGGGCGCTTCTAACTATGGCTACACCTTC. The chain employs TRBV2 and TRBJ1-2, with 11 nucleotides matching TRBD1. The junction had 5 bases not matched to a gene; V was cut back by 5 bases and J by 0 bases. This CDR3 is 16 amino acids long. Germline V gene sequence: CDR1 SNHLY, CDR2 FYNNEI.

This chain joins TRBV28 and TRBJ1-5; TRBD1 agrees at 8 bases. The CDR3 extends over 15 amino acids. V was pared by 1 base and J by 5 bases, with 4 bases of the junction left unmatched. Per the germline V gene, CDR1 is MDHEN and CDR2 is SYDVKM. The CDR3 DNA reads TGTGCCAGCAGTTTATCAGGGGGCAATTATCAGCCCCAGCATTTT. Protein product: CASSLSGGNYQPQHF.

The chain uses TRBV4-1 and TRBJ2-3; the D is unclear. CDR3 size: 13 residues. The V end was cut by 0 bases, the J end by 4 bases, with 5 bases between. Germline assignment: CDR1 MGHRA and CDR2 YSYEKL. As DNA, the CDR3 is TGCGCCAGCAGCCAAGAATGGTCAGATACGCAGTATTTT. This gives the protein CASSQEWSDTQYF.